This TCR beta chain was identified in a study of T-cell reconstitution after alpha-beta-depleted transplantation in children. Notes on the study in general: Several hundred rapidly expanded clones from non-depleted graft cells reportedly supplied alpha-beta T cells about two months post-transplant. Some patients owed their high day-60 TCRbeta diversity to surviving recipient T cells and thymic progenitors.

Molecular barcoding with unique molecular identifiers was used for the TCRbeta library. TCRdb reprocessed the PCR reads with MiXCR, giving one entry per CDR3 protein. The table has 530,000 or so distinct CDR3 sequences, over 20% seen once. This clonotype was observed a handful of times. The antigen remains unidentified. The clonotype was recovered from a boy in the first two years of life with Wiskott-Aldrich syndrome, due to receive a stem cell transplant. The sample here was PBMCs, taken before TCRalphabeta/CD19-depleted stem cell transplant.

As DNA, the CDR3 is TGTGCCAGCAGCATGCTCAGGGAGACCCAGTACTTC. Protein sequence: CASSMLRETQYF. V usage is TRBV11-2 and J usage is TRBJ2-5; no clear D gene. V lost 5 bases and J 5 bases, leaving 9 bases between the germline ends. Germline assignment: CDR1 SGHAT and CDR2 FQNNGV. This CDR3 spans 12 amino acids.